These T cell receptor beta chains were read from a single sample in a study of breast tumors, draining lymph nodes, adjacent tissues. TCRdb ran MiXCR on the multiplex PCR reads and lists one entry per CDR3 protein. The sample yields approximately 88,000 distinct CDR3 sequences, 25% to 35% seen once. Sequenced: axillary lymph node tissue. The receptors here all came from a female donor with breast cancer. Some clones in this sample may be carry-over from other donors' samples. Both conserved end residues are part of each CDR3. A D gene is named only where the DNA matches it firmly. Clone size, where shown, is once, few, many, or a class for clones that have expanded.

J	size	D	V	CDR3	DNA
TRBJ2-7	many	TRBD1	TRBV9	CASSVPDRARYEQYF	TGTGCCAGCAGCGTACCGGACAGGGCTCGGTACGAGCAGTACTTC
TRBJ1-5	NA	NA	TRBV10-3	CAASEYSNQPQHF	TGTGCTGCCTCTGAGTATAGCAATCAGCCCCAGCATTTT
TRBJ2-7	many	NA	TRBV12-3/TRBV12-4	CASSLYGDDEQYF	TGTGCCAGCAGTTTATATGGGGATGACGAGCAGTACTTC
TRBJ2-7	many	TRBD2	TRBV6-5	CASHGTGGSSYEQYF	TGTGCCAGCCACGGGACGGGAGGGTCCTCCTACGAGCAGTACTTC
TRBJ2-7	many	TRBD1	TRBV24-1	CATSDSSGQDPYEQYF	TGTGCCACCAGTGATTCCTCGGGACAGGACCCCTACGAGCAGTACTTC
TRBJ2-2	once	TRBD1	TRBV7-9	CASSPVFGQENTGEPFF	TGTGCCAGCAGCCCGGTCTTTGGACAGGAGAACACCGGGGAGCCGTTTTTT
TRBJ2-5	NA	TRBD1	TRBV29-1	CSVASGGKQETQYF	TGCAGCGTTGCTTCAGGGGGAAAGCAGGAGACCCAGTACTTC
TRBJ2-3	many	TRBD2	TRBV5-1	CASSLASGSTDTQYF	TGCGCCAGCAGCTTGGCCAGCGGGAGTACAGATACGCAGTATTTT
TRBJ2-1	many	TRBD1	TRBV5-1	CASSPTATGTGLNEQFF	TGCGCCAGCAGCCCCACCGCTACCGGGACAGGGTTAAATGAGCAGTTCTTC
TRBJ2-1	NA	TRBD2	TRBV6-1	CASSENLAGDEQFF	TGTGCCAGCAGTGAAAACCTAGCGGGAGACGAGCAGTTCTTC
TRBJ2-7	few	TRBD1	TRBV28	CASTDRASYEQYF	TGTGCCAGCACCGACAGGGCGTCCTACGAGCAGTACTTC
TRBJ2-3	NA	TRBD2	TRBV10-3	CASSGFRAGVDPSQYF	TGTGCCAGCAGTGGGTTTCGTGCGGGAGTGGATCCTTCGCAGTATTTT
TRBJ2-5	NA	NA	TRBV29-1	CSVDYGGPVGTQYF	TGCAGCGTTGATTACGGAGGGCCGGTAGGGACCCAGTACTTC
TRBJ2-7	many	NA	TRBV27	CASRTPYEQYF	TGTGCCAGCCGTACCCCCTACGAGCAGTACTTC
TRBJ2-3	many	NA	TRBV7-8	CASSQGRSVDTQYF	TGTGCCAGCAGCCAAGGACGGTCCGTGGATACGCAGTATTTT
TRBJ2-7	many	NA	TRBV6-5	CASSYRDAGRDEQYF	TGTGCCAGCAGTTACCGGGACGCCGGCCGTGACGAGCAGTACTTC
TRBJ2-3	many	NA	TRBV20-1	CSARLPRRADTQYF	TGCAGTGCTAGATTACCCAGACGGGCAGATACGCAGTATTTT
TRBJ2-1	NA	NA	TRBV24-1	CATSDSGSSYEQFF	TGTGCCACCAGTGATTCTGGGTCGTCCTATGAGCAGTTCTTC
TRBJ1-4	many	TRBD1	TRBV5-1	CASSSRQGGSNEKLFF	TGCGCCAGCAGCTCTCGACAGGGCGGATCTAATGAAAAACTGTTTTTT
TRBJ1-2	many	TRBD1	TRBV27	CASSLTGQGANGYTF	TGTGCCAGCAGTCTGACGGGACAGGGGGCGAATGGCTACACCTTC
TRBJ1-2	many	NA	TRBV28	CASRTTGDRGYTF	TGTGCCAGCAGGACCACGGGGGATCGGGGCTACACCTTC
TRBJ1-5	many	NA	TRBV5-1	CASSWAGGSSQPQHF	TGCGCCAGCAGCTGGGCAGGAGGATCATCCCAGCCCCAGCATTTT
TRBJ1-3	NA	TRBD1	TRBV2	CASSSGGRAGNTIYF	TGTGCCAGCAGTTCAGGGGGCAGGGCTGGAAACACCATATATTTT
TRBJ2-1	many	TRBD2	TRBV19	CASSIPSGNSYNEQFF	TGTGCCAGTAGTATCCCTAGCGGGAACTCCTACAATGAGCAGTTCTTC
TRBJ2-1	many	TRBD2	TRBV27	CASSLSGTSGTEGNEQFF	TGTGCCAGCAGTTTATCGGGGACTAGCGGGACAGAGGGCAATGAGCAGTTCTTC
TRBJ2-7	many	NA	TRBV2	CASTFRGTYEQYF	TGTGCCAGCACCTTTAGGGGCACCTACGAGCAGTACTTC
TRBJ2-7	NA	TRBD1	TRBV14	CASRNGTGVEQYF	TGTGCCAGCAGGAACGGGACAGGGGTTGAGCAGTACTTC
TRBJ2-6	many	NA	TRBV30	CAWSDRSYSGANVLTF	TGTGCCTGGAGTGACAGGTCGTACTCTGGGGCCAACGTCCTGACTTTC
TRBJ1-1	many	TRBD1	TRBV5-1	CASRLDRGFAFF	TGCGCCAGCAGATTGGACAGGGGGTTCGCTTTCTTT